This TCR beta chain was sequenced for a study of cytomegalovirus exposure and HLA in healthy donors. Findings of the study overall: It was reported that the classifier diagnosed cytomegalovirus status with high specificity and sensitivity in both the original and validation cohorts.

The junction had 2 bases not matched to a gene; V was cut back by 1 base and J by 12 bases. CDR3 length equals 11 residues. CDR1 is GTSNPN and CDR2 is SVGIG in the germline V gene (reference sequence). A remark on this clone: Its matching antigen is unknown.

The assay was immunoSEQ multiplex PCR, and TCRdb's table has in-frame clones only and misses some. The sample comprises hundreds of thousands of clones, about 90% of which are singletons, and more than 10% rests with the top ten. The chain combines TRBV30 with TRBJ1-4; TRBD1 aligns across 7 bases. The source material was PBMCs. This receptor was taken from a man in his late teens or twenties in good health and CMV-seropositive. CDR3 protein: CAWSDGTELFF. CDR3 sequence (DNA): TGTGCCTGGAGTGACGGGACAGAACTGTTTTTT.